The 14 T cell receptor beta chains given below trace back to one sample, sequenced in a study of blood T cell dynamics during melanoma immunotherapy. Noted time point: pre-treatment baseline. Repertoires were generated with immunoSEQ multiplex PCR, while TCRdb's copy carries only in-frame clones and drops some. The sample holds 10,000 to 15,000 clones, roughly 86% seen once. Here the sequenced sample was blood, taken from a patient treated with checkpoint blockade. These TCRs come from a human donor with melanoma.

This clone was seen only a few times. The genes are TRBV5-4 and TRBJ2-1, with TRBD2 matching 11 bases. Per the germline V gene, CDR1 is SGHNT and CDR2 is YYREEE (reference sequence). The CDR3 covers 14 residues. Trimming at V came to 2 bases and at J to 10 bases, leaving 5 bases not matched to a gene. CDR3 protein: CASSFTSGGGEQFF. The CDR3 nucleotides read TGTGCCAGCAGCTTCACTAGCGGGGGCGGAGAGCAGTTCTTC.

This clone has a single count. This chain joins TRBV11-3 and TRBJ2-1; 11 bases line up with TRBD2. V was pared by 0 bases and J by 8 bases, with 6 bases of the junction left unmatched. CDR1 SGHNT and CDR2 YENEEA come from the germline V gene. The CDR3 consists of 16 residues. As DNA, the CDR3 is TGTGCCAGCAGCTTAGATTCTAGCGGGGGGCGGGATGAGCAGTTCTTC. It translates to CASSLDSSGGRDEQFF. The entire variable domain, with the rest obtained from reference TRBV11-3 and TRBJ2-1, is as follows: EAGVVQSPRYKIIEKKQPVAFWCNPISGHNTLYWYLQNLGQGPELLIRYENEEAVDDSQLPKDRFSAERLKGVDSTLKIQPAELGDSAVYLCASSLDSSGGRDEQFFGPGTRLTVL.

CDR3 region: CATSRDRYEQFF. DNA of the CDR3: TGTGCCACCAGCAGAGATCGTTATGAGCAGTTCTTC. V is TRBV15 and J is TRBJ2-1; D gene unclear. The CDR3 covers 12 residues. Germline V CDR1 and CDR2: LNHNV, YYDKDF (reference sequence). Trimming left V 0 bases short and J 8 bases short, with 5 bases between.

This rearrangement joins TRBV7-8 to TRBJ2-5; 9 bases fit TRBD2. The trim removed 2 bases at V and 4 bases at J, leaving 5 bases unmatched. The CDR3 runs 15 residues. Germline CDR1 and CDR2: SGHVS and FQNEAQ. CDR3 residues: CASSLRAGGPETQYF. The CDR3 nucleotides read TGTGCCAGCAGCTTAAGAGCGGGGGGCCCAGAGACCCAGTACTTC.

With regard to this clone: The junction departs from germline at one end; a sequencing error may be responsible. The rearrangement links TRBV6-1 to TRBJ1-5; D not certain. Germline loops: CDR1 MNHNS, CDR2 SASEGT. The CDR3 consists of 14 residues. CDR3 residues: CASSDGYSDQPQHF. The DNA for the CDR3 is TGTGCCAGCAGTGACGGATATAGCGATCAGCCCCAGCATTTT.

The rearrangement uses TRBV6-1 and TRBJ2-3, with a tentative D call TRBD2 (5 bases). Germline assignment: CDR1 MNHNS and CDR2 SASEGT. Between the trimmed V and J ends, which lost 4 bases and 2 bases, there was a span of 7 bases. CDR3 size: 13 residues. CDR3 sequence (DNA): TGTGCCAGCAGTGGACTACCCACAGATACGCAGTATTTT. Its translation: CASSGLPTDTQYF.

The chain has TRBV7-7 and TRBJ2-5, with 7 nucleotides matching TRBD2. The V and J ends lost 3 bases and 1 base, in that order; junction bases with no gene match: 2. This CDR3 is 14 amino acids long. The germline V gene has CDR1 SSHAT and CDR2 FNYEAQ (reference sequence). CDR3 sequence reads: CASSFTGGQETQYF. In DNA form, the CDR3 reads TGTGCCAGCAGCTTTACGGGGGGCCAAGAGACCCAGTACTTC.

The chain combines TRBV13 with TRBJ2-7; 8 nucleotides match TRBD1. V gave up 0 bases and J gave up 3 bases; unmatched junction bases: 4. The CDR3 length is 15 residues. The germline V gene has CDR1 PRHDT and CDR2 FYEKMQ (reference sequence). This chain's CDR3 is CASSLGGQGNYEQYF. In DNA, the CDR3 is TGTGCCAGCAGCTTAGGCGGACAGGGCAACTACGAGCAGTACTTC.

The genes are TRBV5-1 and TRBJ2-7; possibly TRBD1 for D (6 bases). V gave up 1 base and J gave up 6 bases, with 14 bases separating them. The germline V gene has CDR1 SGHRS and CDR2 YFSETQ. The CDR3 has 14 amino acids. This CDR3 is CASSLILGGSEQYF. The DNA for the CDR3 is TGCGCCAGCAGCTTGATCTTAGGGGGTTCCGAGCAGTACTTC.

The chain recombines TRBV2 with TRBJ2-1; possibly TRBD1 for D (6 bases). Trimming removed 4 bases at V and 0 bases at J, with 16 bases between. CDR1 and CDR2 (germline): SNHLY, FYNNEI. This CDR3 has 17 residues. The CDR3: CASSGSQGSTSYNEQFF. The CDR3 bases are TGTGCCAGCAGTGGTTCGCAGGGGTCCACCTCCTACAATGAGCAGTTCTTC.

This clone was counted once. The chain recombines TRBV5-1 with TRBJ2-3, with TRBD2 matching over 8 bases. Germline V gene sequence: CDR1 SGHRS, CDR2 YFSETQ. The CDR3 has 16 amino acids. The V segment lost 3 bases and the J segment 2 bases; nucleotides outside the gene matches: 8. The CDR3 spells CASSSIAGLPTDTQYF. The CDR3 DNA sequence: TGCGCCAGCAGCTCAATAGCGGGGCTACCCACAGATACGCAGTATTTT.

The chain recombines TRBV4-1 with TRBJ2-7; TRBD2 matches 7 bases. Trimming removed 1 base from V and 4 bases from J; junction bases left unmatched: 7. The CDR3 has 15 amino acids. Germline assignment: CDR1 MGHRA and CDR2 YSYEKL. The CDR3 loop is CASSQGLAVTYEQYF. The CDR3, as DNA: TGCGCCAGCAGCCAAGGGCTAGCGGTTACTTACGAGCAGTACTTC.

The genes are TRBV9 and TRBJ2-7; 10 bases are a match to TRBD1. This CDR3 region has 15 residues. Per the germline V gene, CDR1 is SGDLS and CDR2 is YYNGEE. V was pared by 9 bases and J by 2 bases, with 11 bases of the junction left unmatched. CDR3 nucleotide sequence: TGTGCCAAAAACATAGGGGACAGGGGCACCTACGAGCAGTACTTC. Amino acid sequence: CAKNIGDRGTYEQYF.

Only a few counts were recorded for this clone. The chain has TRBV7-6 and TRBJ1-2; possibly TRBD1 for D (6 bases). Trimming cost V 5 bases and J 7 bases, with 14 bases left between them. Germline loops: CDR1 SGHVS, CDR2 FNYEAQ. The CDR3 is made up of 13 amino acids. The CDR3 nucleotides read TGTGCCAGCAGCCTTAACAGGGTCCCTGGCTACACCTTC. As protein: CASSLNRVPGYTF.